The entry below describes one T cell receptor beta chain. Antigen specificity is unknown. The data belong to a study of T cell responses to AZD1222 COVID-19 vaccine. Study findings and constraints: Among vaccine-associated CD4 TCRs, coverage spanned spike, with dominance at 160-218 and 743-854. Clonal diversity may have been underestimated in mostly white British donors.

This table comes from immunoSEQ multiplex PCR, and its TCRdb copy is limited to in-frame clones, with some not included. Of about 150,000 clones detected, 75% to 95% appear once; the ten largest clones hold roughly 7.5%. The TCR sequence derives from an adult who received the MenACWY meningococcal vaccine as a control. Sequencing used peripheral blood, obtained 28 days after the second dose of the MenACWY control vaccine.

The CDR3 region is CATSDSVPGQSTYGYTF. The CDR3 coding sequence is TGTGCCACCAGTGATTCCGTCCCGGGACAGAGTACCTATGGCTACACCTTC. The rearrangement joins TRBV24-1 to TRBJ1-2, with 7 bases aligning to TRBD1. V was pared by 2 bases and J by 4 bases, with 12 bases of the junction left unmatched. Germline V gene lookup returns CDR1 KGHDR and CDR2 SFDVKD. The CDR3 has 17 amino acids.